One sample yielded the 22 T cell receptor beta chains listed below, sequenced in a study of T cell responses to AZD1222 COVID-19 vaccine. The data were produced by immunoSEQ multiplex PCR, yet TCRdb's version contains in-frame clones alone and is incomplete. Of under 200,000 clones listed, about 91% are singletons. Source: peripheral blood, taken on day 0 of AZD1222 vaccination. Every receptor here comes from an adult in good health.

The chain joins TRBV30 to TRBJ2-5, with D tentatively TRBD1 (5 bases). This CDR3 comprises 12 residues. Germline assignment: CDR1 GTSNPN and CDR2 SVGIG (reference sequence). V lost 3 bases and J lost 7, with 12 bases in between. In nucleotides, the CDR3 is TGTGCCTGGAGAGTAGGGGCGGCGACCCAGTACTTC. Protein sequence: CAWRVGAATQYF.

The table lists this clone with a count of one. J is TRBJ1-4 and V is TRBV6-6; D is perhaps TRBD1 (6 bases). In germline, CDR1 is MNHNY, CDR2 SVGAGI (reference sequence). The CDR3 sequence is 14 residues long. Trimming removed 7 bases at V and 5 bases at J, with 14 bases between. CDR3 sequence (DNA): TGTGCCAGCACTAAGACAGGCGGCAATGAAAAACTGTTTTTT. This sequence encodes CASTKTGGNEKLFF.

The DNA of the CDR3 is TGTGCCACCAGCAGAGCGTCCGGGACAGGAGGGACCGGTCAGTACTTC. Its protein product is CATSRASGTGGTGQYF. The chain is built from TRBV15 and TRBJ2-7, with 8 bases identical to TRBD1. The CDR3 sequence is 16 residues long. The V and J ends lost 1 base and 10 bases, in that order; junction bases with no gene match: 15. In germline, CDR1 is LNHNV, CDR2 YYDKDF (reference sequence).

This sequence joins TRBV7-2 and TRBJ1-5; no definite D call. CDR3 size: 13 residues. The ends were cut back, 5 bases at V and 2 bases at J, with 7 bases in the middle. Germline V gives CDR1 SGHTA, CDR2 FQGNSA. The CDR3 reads CASSQDGNQPQHF. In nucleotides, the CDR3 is TGTGCCAGCAGCCAGGACGGCAATCAGCCCCAGCATTTT.

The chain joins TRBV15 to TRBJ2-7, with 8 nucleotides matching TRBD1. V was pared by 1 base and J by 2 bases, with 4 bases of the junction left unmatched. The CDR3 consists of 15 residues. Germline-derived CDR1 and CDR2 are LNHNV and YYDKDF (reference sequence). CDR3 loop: CATSRGTGPTYEQYF. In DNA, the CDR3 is TGTGCCACCAGCAGAGGGACAGGGCCAACCTACGAGCAGTACTTC. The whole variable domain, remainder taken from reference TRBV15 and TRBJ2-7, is DAMVIQNPRYQVTQFGKPVTLSCSQTLNHNVMYWYQQKSSQAPKLLFHYYDKDFNNEADTPDNFQSRRPNTSFCFLDIRSPGLGDTAMYLCATSRGTGPTYEQYFGPGTRLTVT.

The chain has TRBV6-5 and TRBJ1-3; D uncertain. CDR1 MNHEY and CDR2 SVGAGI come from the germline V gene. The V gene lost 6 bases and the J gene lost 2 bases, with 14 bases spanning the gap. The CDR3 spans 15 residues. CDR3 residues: CASSPSGGTGNTIYF. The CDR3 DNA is TGTGCCAGCAGCCCGTCCGGTGGGACTGGAAACACCATATATTTT.

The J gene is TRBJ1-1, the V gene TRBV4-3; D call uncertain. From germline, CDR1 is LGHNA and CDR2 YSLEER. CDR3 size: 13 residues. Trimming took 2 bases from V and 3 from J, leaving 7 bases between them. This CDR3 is CASSQREDTEAFF. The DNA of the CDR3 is TGCGCCAGCAGCCAAAGGGAGGACACTGAAGCTTTCTTT.

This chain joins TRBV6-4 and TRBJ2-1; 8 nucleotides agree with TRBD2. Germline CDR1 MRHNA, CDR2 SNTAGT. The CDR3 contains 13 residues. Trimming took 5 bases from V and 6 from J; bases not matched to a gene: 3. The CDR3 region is CASSPSGLNEQFF. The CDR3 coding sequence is TGTGCCAGCAGTCCTAGCGGGCTCAATGAGCAGTTCTTC.

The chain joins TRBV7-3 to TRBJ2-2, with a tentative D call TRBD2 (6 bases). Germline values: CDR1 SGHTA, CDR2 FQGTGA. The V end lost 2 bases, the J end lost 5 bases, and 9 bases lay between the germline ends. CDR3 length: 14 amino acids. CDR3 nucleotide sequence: TGTGCCAGCAGCTTAGTCGCGGGGACCGGGGAGCTGTTTTTT. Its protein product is CASSLVAGTGELFF. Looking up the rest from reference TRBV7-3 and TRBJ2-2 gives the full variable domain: GAGVSQTPSNKVTEKGKYVELRCDPISGHTALYWYRQSLGQGPEFLIYFQGTGAADDSGLPNDRFFAVRPEGSVSTLKIQRTERGDSAVYLCASSLVAGTGELFFGEGSRLTVL.

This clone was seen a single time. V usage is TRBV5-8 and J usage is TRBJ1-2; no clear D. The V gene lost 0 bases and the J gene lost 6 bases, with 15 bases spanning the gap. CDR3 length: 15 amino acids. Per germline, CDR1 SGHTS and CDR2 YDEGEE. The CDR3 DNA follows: TGTGCCAGCAGCTTGGGGCAGGCCAAGGGCGATGGCTACACCTTC. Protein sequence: CASSLGQAKGDGYTF.

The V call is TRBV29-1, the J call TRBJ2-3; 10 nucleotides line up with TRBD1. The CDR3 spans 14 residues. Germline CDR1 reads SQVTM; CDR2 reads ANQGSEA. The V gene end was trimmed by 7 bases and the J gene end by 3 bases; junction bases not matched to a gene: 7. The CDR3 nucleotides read TGCAGCGCTCCGGGACAGGGGAGGACAGATACGCAGTATTTT. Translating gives CSAPGQGRTDTQYF.

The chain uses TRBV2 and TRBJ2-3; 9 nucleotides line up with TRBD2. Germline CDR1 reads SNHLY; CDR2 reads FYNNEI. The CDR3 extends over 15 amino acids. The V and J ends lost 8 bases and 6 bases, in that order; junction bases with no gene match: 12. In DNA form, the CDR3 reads TGTGCCAGCTGGGCGGGAGGGAGAATCGGGGATACGCAGTATTTT. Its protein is CASWAGGRIGDTQYF.

CDR3 DNA sequence: TGTGCCAGCAGCAGTCCTTCGGCCGCTGCCAGGAGGCAGCCCCAGCATTTT. Its protein product is CASSSPSAAARRQPQHF. The chain recombines TRBV28 with TRBJ1-5; D remains ambiguous. This CDR3 is 17 amino acids long. Trimming shortened V by 6 bases and J by 7 bases, and 25 bases separated the two germline ends. Germline CDR1 and CDR2: MDHEN and SYDVKM. The entire variable domain, with the rest obtained from reference TRBV28 and TRBJ1-5, is as follows: DVKVTQSSRYLVKRTGEKVFLECVQDMDHENMFWYRQDPGLGLRLIYFSYDVKMKEKGDIPEGYSVSREKKERFSLILESASTNQTSMYLCASSSPSAAARRQPQHFGDGTRLSIL.

CDR3 region: CASSYSPRGRDEKLFF. CDR3 DNA sequence: TGTGCCAGCAGTTACTCGCCCCGGGGGAGGGATGAAAAACTGTTTTTT. The chain employs TRBV6-6 and TRBJ1-4; D is possibly TRBD1 (5 bases). The V end was cut by 0 bases, the J end by 6 bases, with 14 bases between. The germline V gene has CDR1 MNHNY and CDR2 SVGAGI (reference sequence). The CDR3 spans 16 residues.

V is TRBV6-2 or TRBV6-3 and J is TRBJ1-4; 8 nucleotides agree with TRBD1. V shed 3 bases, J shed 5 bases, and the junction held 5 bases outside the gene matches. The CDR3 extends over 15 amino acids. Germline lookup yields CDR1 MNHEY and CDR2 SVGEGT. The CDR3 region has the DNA TGTGCCAGCAGTTATGGCAGGGGGCTCAATGAAAAACTGTTTTTT. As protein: CASSYGRGLNEKLFF.

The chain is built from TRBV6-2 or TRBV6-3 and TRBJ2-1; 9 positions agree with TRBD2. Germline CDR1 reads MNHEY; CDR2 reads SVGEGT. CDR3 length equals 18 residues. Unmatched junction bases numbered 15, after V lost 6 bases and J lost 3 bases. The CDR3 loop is CASSKPSLSGGHYNEQFF. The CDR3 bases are TGTGCCAGCAGCAAACCCAGCCTCAGCGGGGGGCACTACAATGAGCAGTTCTTC.

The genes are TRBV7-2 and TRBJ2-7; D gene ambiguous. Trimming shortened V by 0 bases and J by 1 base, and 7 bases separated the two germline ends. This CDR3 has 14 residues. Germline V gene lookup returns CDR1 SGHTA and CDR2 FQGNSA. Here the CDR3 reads CASSLAGRSYEQYF. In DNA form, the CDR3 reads TGTGCCAGCAGCTTAGCGGGAAGGTCCTACGAGCAGTACTTC.

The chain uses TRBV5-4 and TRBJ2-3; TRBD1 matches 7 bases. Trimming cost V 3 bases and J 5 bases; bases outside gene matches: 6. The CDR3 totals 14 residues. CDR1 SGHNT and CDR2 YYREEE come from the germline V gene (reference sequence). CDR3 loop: CASSYTGVGDTQYF. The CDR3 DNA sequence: TGTGCCAGCAGCTATACAGGGGTGGGAGATACGCAGTATTTT.

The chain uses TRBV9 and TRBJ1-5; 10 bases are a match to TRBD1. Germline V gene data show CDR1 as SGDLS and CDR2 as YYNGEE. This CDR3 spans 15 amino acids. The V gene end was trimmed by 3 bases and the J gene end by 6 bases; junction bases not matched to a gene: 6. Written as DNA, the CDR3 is TGTGCCAGCAGCGCGGGACAGGGGCATTTTCAGCCCCAGCATTTT. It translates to CASSAGQGHFQPQHF.

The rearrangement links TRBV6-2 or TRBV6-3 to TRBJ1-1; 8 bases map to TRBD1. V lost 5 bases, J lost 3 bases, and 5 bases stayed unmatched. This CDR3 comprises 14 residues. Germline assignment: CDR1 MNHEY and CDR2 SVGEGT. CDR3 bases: TGTGCCAGCAGTCACGCGACAGGGGACACTGAAGCTTTCTTT. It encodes CASSHATGDTEAFF.

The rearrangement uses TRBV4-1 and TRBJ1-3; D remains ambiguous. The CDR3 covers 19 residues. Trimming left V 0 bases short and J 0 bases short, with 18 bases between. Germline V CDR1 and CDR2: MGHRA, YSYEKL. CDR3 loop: CASSQELPGEPFSGNTIYF. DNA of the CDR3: TGCGCCAGCAGCCAAGAGTTACCAGGAGAGCCTTTCTCTGGAAACACCATATATTTT.

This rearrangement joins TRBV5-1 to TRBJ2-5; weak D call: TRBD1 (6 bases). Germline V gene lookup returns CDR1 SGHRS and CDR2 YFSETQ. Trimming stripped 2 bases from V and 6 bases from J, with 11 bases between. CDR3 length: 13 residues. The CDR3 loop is CASSLQGSKTQYF. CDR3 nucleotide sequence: TGCGCCAGCAGCTTACAGGGATCAAAGACCCAGTACTTC.